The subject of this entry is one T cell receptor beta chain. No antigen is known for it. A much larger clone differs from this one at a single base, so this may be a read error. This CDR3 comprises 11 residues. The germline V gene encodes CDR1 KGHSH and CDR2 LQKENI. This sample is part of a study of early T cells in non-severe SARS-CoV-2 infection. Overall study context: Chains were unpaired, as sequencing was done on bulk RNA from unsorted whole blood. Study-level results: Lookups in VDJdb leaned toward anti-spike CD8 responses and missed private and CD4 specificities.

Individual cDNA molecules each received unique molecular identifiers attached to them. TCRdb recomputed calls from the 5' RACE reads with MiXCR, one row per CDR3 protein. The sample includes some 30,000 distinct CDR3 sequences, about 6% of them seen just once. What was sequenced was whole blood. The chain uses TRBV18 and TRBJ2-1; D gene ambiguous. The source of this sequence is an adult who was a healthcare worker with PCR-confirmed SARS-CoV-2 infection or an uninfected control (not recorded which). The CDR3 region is CVSSPGNEQFF. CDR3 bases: TGTGTCAGCTCACCCGGCAATGAGCAGTTCTTC.